This TCR beta chain was obtained from a study of CD8+ T cells in alopecia areata. The CDR3 is 12 residues long. CDR1 and CDR2 (germline): ENHRY, SYGVKD. V was clipped by 6 bases and J by 4 bases, with 9 bases between them. Treatment denoted: oral pan-JAK inhibitor, 5-10 mg twice daily. Extracted from the samples, RNA was reverse transcribed into cDNA to serve as the sequencing template. TCRdb's copy holds only in-frame clones and misses some; the assay was immunoSEQ multiplex PCR. Among about 180,000 clones listed, roughly 53% were seen once. The sample consisted of CD8+ T cells sorted from blood, taken at week 24, from a patient treated with tofacitinib. This chain connects TRBV10-3 to TRBJ2-5; unclear D gene. The receptor comes from a human donor with alopecia areata. The CDR3 loop reads CAISGHRETQYF. Written as DNA, the CDR3 is TGTGCCATCAGCGGGCACCGAGAGACCCAGTACTTC.